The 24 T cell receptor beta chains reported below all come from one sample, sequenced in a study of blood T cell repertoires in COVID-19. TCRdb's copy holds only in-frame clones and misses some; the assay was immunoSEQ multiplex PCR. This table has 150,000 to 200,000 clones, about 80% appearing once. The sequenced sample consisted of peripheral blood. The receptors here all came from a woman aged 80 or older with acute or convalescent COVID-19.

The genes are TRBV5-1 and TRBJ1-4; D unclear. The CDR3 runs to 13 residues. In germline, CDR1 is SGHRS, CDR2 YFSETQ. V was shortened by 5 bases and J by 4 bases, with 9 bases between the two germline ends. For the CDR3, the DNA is TGCGCCAGCAGTCTGGCCCTTAATGAAAAACTGTTTTTT. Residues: CASSLALNEKLFF. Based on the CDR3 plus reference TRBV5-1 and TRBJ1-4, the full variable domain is KAGVTQTPRYLIKTRGQQVTLSCSPISGHRSVSWYQQTPGQGLQFLFEYFSETQRNKGNFPGRFSGRQFSNSRSEMNVSTLELGDSALYLCASSLALNEKLFFGSGTQLSVL.

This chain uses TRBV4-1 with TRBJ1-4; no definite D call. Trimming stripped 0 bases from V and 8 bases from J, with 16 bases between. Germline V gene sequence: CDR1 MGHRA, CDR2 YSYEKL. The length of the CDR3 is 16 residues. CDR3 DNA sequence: TGCGCCAGCAGCCAAGATACAGCCGCTTTTGGAGAAAAACTGTTTTTT. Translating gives CASSQDTAAFGEKLFF.

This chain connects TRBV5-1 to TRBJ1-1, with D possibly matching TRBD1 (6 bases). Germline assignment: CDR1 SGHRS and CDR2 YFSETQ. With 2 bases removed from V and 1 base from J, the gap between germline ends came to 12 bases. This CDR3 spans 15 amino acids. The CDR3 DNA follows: TGCGCCAGCAGCTTAGTTCAGACAGGGAACACTGAAGCTTTCTTT. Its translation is CASSLVQTGNTEAFF.

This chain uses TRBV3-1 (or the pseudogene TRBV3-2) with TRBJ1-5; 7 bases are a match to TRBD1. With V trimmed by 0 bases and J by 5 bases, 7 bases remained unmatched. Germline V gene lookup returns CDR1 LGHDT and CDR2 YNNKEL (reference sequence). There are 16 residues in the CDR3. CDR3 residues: CASSQDSTGRYQPQHF. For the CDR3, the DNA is TGTGCCAGCAGCCAAGATTCGACAGGGCGCTATCAGCCCCAGCATTTT.

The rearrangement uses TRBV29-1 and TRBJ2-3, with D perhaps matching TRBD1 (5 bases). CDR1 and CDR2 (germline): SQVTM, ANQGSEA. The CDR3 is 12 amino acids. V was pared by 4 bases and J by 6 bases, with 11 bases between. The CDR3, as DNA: TGCAGCGTTGCCCAGGGTCGGGATACGCAGTATTTT. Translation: CSVAQGRDTQYF.

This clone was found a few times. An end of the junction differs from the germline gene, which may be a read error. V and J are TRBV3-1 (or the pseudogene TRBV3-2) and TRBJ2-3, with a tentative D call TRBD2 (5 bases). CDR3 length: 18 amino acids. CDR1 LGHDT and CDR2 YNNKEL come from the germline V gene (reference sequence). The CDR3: CASSQDLSTIPDTDTQYF. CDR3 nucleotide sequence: TGTGCCAGCAGTCAAGACTTGTCGACTATACCCGACACAGATACGCAGTATTTT.

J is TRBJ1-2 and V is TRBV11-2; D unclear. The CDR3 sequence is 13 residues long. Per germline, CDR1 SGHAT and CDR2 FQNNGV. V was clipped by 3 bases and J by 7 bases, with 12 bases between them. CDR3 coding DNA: TGTGCCAGCAGCTTGGGCTTTGAGGGTGGCTACACCTTC. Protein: CASSLGFEGGYTF.

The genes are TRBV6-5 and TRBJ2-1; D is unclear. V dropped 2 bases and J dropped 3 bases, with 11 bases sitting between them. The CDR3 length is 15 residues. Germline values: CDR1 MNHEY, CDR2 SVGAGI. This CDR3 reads CASSYDWKIYNEQFF. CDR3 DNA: TGTGCCAGCAGTTACGACTGGAAGATCTACAATGAGCAGTTCTTC.

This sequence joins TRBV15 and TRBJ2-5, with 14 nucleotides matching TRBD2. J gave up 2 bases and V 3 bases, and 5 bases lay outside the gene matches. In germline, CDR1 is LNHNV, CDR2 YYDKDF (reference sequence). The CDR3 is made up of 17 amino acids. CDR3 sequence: CATSRWTSGGRQETQYF. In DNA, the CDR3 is TGTGCCACCAGCAGGTGGACTAGCGGGGGGAGACAAGAGACCCAGTACTTC.

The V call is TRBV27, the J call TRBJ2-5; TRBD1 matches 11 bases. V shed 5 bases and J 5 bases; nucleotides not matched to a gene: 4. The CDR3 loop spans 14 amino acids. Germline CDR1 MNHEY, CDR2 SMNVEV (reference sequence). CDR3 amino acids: CASSLRDRGETQYF. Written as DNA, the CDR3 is TGTGCCAGCAGTCTCAGGGACAGGGGGGAGACCCAGTACTTC.

The CDR3 region has the DNA TGTGCCAGCAGTTACGGAGGCGTTCTGCCCTACGAGCAGTACTTC. It codes for CASSYGGVLPYEQYF. The chain is built from TRBV6-5 and TRBJ2-7; D possibly corresponds to TRBD2 (5 bases). CDR3 length: 15 residues. V lost 2 bases and J 2 bases, leaving 13 bases between the germline ends. Germline CDR1 reads MNHEY; CDR2 reads SVGAGI.

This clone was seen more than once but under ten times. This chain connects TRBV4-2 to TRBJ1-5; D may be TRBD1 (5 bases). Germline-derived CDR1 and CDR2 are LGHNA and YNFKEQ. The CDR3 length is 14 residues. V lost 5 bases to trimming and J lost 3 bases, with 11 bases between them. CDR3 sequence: CASSIQDTNQPQHF. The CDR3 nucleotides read TGTGCCAGCAGCATACAGGATACCAATCAGCCCCAGCATTTT.

CDR3 coding DNA: TGTGCCAGCAGCCAAGGGGTGGTCGGCGGGGGATCCGGGGGAGAGACCCAGTACTTC. Translating it yields CASSQGVVGGGSGGETQYF. The rearrangement joins TRBV14 to TRBJ2-5; 7 bases fit TRBD2. V lost 1 base to trimming and J lost 4 bases; unmatched junction nucleotides: 18. CDR3 size: 19 residues. Per the germline V gene, CDR1 is SGHDN and CDR2 is FVKESK.

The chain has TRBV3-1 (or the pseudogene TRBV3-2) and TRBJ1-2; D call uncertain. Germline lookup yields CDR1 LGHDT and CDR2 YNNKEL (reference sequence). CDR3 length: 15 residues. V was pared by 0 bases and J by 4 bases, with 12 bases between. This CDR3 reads CASSQEPRGTYGYTF. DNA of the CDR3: TGTGCCAGCAGCCAAGAGCCCCGGGGTACCTATGGCTACACCTTC.

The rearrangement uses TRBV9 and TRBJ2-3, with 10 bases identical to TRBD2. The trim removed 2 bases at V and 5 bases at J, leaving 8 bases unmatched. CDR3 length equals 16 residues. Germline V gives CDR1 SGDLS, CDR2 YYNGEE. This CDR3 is CASSVQPGLARDTQYF. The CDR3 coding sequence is TGTGCCAGCAGCGTTCAACCGGGACTAGCGAGAGATACGCAGTATTTT.

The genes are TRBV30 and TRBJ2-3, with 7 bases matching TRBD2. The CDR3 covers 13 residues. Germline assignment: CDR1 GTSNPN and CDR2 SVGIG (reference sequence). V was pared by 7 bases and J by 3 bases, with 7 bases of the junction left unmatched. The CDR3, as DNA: TGTGCCTCCCTCAAGCGGGGAACAGATACGCAGTATTTT. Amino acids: CASLKRGTDTQYF.

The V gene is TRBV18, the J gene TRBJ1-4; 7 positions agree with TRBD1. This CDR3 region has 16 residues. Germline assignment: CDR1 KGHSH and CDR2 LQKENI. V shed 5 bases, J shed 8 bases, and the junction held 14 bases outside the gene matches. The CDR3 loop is CASSSQPTGFGEKLFF. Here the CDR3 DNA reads TGTGCCAGCTCATCCCAACCGACAGGGTTTGGCGAAAAACTGTTTTTT.

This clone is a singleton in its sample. CDR3 sequence (DNA): TGTGCCAGCAGACCCGAATCGGCTAGCGCCCACACAGATACGCAGTATTTT. Encoded protein: CASRPESASAHTDTQYF. This chain uses TRBV7-9 with TRBJ2-3, with D possibly TRBD2 on 6 matching bases. Germline values: CDR1 SEHNR, CDR2 FQNEAQ (reference sequence). The CDR3 has 17 residues. V lost 6 bases and J lost 2, with 21 bases in between.

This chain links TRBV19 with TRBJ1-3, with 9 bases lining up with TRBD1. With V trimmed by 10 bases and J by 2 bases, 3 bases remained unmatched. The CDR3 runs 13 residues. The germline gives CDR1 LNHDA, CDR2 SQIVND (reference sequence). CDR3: CATGTGPGNTIYF. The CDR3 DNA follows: TGTGCCACTGGGACAGGGCCTGGAAACACCATATATTTT. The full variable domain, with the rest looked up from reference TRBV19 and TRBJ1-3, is DGGITQSPKYLFRKEGQNVTLSCEQNLNHDAMYWYRQDPGQGLRLIYYSQIVNDFQKGDIAEGYSVSREKKESFPLTVTSAQKNPTAFYLCATGTGPGNTIYFGEGSWLTVV.

CDR3: CAISGGLAGGNNEQFF. DNA of the CDR3: TGTGCCATCAGTGGCGGTCTAGCGGGAGGGAATAATGAGCAGTTCTTC. V gene TRBV10-3 combines with J gene TRBJ2-1; TRBD2 matches at 12 bases. Trimming took 4 bases from V and 7 from J; bases not matched to a gene: 8. Germline CDR1 is ENHRY and CDR2 is SYGVKD. The CDR3 sequence is 16 residues long.

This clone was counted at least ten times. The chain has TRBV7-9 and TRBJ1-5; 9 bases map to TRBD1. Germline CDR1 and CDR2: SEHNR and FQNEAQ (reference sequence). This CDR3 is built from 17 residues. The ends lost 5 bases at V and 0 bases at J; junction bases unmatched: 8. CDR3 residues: CASSTSGTGSSNQPQHF. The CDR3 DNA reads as TGTGCCAGCAGCACCTCCGGGACAGGGTCTAGCAATCAGCCCCAGCATTTT.

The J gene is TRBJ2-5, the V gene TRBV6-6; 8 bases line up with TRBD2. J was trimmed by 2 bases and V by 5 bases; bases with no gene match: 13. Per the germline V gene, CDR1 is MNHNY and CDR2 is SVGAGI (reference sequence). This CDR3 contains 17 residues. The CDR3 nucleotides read TGTGCCAGCAGTCCTTATGGCGGGGGGCCGGGGCAAGAGACCCAGTACTTC. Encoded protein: CASSPYGGGPGQETQYF.

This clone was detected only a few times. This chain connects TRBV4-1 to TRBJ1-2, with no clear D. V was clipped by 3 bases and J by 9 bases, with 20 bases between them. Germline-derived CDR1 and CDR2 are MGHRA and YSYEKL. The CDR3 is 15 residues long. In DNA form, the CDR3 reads TGCGCCAGCAGCCATACGTGGGCCTCCAAAACTCGCTACACCTTC. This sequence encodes CASSHTWASKTRYTF.

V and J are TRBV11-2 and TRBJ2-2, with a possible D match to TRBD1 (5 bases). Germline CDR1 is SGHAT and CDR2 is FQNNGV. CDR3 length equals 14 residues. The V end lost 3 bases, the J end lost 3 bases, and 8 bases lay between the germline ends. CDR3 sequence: CASSFEGDTGELFF. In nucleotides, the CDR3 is TGTGCCAGCAGCTTTGAAGGGGACACCGGGGAGCTGTTTTTT.